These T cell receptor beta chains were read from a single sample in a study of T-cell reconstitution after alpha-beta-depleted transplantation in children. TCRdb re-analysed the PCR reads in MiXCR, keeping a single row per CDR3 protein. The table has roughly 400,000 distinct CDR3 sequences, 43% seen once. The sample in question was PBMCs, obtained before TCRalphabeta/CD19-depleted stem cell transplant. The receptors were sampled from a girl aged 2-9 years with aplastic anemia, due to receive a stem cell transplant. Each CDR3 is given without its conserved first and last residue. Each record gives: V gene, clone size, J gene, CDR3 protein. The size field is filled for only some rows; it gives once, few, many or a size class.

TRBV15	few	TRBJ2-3	ATSRGAGQGMDTQY
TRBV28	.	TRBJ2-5	ASSPSLGREETQY
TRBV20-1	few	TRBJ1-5	SARSPYGGSIQPQH
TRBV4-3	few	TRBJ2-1	ASRHTFPTSGSYNEQF
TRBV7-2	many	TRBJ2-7	ASSFLARPDSEYEQY
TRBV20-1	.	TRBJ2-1	SARGPVGWYNEQF
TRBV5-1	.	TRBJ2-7	ASSLVGDFYEQY
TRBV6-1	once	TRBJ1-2	ASSQTGVYGYT
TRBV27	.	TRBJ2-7	ASQRDQSSYEQY
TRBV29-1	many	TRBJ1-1	SVAYGLVRNTEAF
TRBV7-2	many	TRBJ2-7	ASSSATGSYEQY
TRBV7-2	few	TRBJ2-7	ASNRQEGRTYEQY
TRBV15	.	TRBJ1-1	ATSRGFNTEAF
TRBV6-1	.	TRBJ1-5	ASSRSRTGGYQPQH
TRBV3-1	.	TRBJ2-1	ASSQGTSTNEQF
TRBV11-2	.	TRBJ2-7	ASSAGTRGHEQY